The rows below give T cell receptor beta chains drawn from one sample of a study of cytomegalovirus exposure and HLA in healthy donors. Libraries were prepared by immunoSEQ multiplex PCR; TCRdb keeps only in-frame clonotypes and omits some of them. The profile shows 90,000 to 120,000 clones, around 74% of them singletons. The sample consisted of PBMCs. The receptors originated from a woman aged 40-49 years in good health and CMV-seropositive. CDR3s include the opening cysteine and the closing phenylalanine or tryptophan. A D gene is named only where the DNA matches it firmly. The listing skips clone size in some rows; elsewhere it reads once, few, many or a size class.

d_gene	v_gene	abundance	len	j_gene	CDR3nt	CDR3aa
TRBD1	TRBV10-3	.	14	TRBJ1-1	TGTGCCATCAACAACAGGGGGCGCGACACTGAAGCTTTCTTT	CAINNRGRDTEAFF
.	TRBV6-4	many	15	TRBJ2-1	TGTGCCAGCAGTGACTCTGCGGGTTCCTACAATGAGCAGTTCTTC	CASSDSAGSYNEQFF
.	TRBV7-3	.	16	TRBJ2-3	TGTGCCAGCAGCTTAACCCACAGGGAAAGCACAGATACGCAGTATTTT	CASSLTHRESTDTQYF
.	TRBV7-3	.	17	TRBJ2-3	TGTGCCAGCAGCTTAACGGGTGCGGGGGCTATAACAGATACGCAGTATTTT	CASSLTGAGAITDTQYF
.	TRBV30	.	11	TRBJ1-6	TGTGCCTGGAGCGTTAATTCACCCCTCCACTTT	CAWSVNSPLHF
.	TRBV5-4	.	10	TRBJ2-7	TGTGCCAGCAGTTCTTACGAGCAGTACTTC	CASSSYEQYF
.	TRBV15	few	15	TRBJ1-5	TGTGCCACCAGCAGAGATTACGAGAGAAATCAGCCCCAGCATTTT	CATSRDYERNQPQHF
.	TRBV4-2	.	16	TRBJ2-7	TGTGCCAGCAGCCAAGATCTACGCACACTAACCTACGAGCAGTACTTC	CASSQDLRTLTYEQYF
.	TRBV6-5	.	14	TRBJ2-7	TGTGCCAGCAGCCAGGACTCCCCTACGAGGGAGCAGTACTTC	CASSQDSPTREQYF
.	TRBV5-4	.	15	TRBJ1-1	TGTGCCAGCAGCTTGAAAACAGGGTCGAACACTGAAGCTTTCTTT	CASSLKTGSNTEAFF
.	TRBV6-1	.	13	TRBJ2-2	TGTGCCAGCAGTGAATCAGGGTCCGGGGAGCTGTTTTTT	CASSESGSGELFF
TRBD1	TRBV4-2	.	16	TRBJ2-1	TGTGCCAGCAGCCAAGATCGACAGGGGGGCTACAATGAGCAGTTCTTC	CASSQDRQGGYNEQFF
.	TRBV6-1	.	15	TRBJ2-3	TGTGCCAGCAGTGAGGATATGGGGGGTAAATATACGCAGTATTTT	CASSEDMGGKYTQYF
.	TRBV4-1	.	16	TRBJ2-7	TGCGCCAGCAGCCAAGATACTCGCCGGGGGTCCTACGAGCAGTACTTC	CASSQDTRRGSYEQYF
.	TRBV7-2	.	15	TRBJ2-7	TGTGCCAGCAGCTCCGTCTCAGCGTCTCGACACGAGCAGTACTTC	CASSSVSASRHEQYF
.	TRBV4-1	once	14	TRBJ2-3	TGCGCCAGCAGCCACCTCTCACTTACAGATACGCAGTATTTT	CASSHLSLTDTQYF
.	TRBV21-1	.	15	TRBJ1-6	TGTGCCAGCAGCAAAGGTGAGACAGGCAATTCACCCCTCCACTTT	CASSKGETGNSPLHF
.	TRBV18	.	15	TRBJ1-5	TGTGCCAGCTCACCATCCGCAGGTAGCAATCAGCCCCAGCATTTT	CASSPSAGSNQPQHF
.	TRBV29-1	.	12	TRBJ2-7	TGCAGCGTTGGGGGCTTCTCCTACGAGCAGTACTTC	CSVGGFSYEQYF
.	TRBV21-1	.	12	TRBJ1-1	TGTGCCAGCACTGACATGAACACTGAAGCTTTCTTT	CASTDMNTEAFF
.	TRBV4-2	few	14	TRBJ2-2	TGTGCCAGCAGCCAAGATCATCAGGGCGGGGAGCTGTTTTTT	CASSQDHQGGELFF
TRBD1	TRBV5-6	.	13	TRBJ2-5	TGTGCCAGCAGTCCTGGGACAGAAGAGACCCAGTACTTC	CASSPGTEETQYF
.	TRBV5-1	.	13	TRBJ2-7	TGCGCCAGCAGCTCTACAGGGAATTACGAGCAGTACTTC	CASSSTGNYEQYF
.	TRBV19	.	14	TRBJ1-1	TGTGCCACCTCCCCCGGGACATCGAACACTGAAGCTTTCTTT	CATSPGTSNTEAFF
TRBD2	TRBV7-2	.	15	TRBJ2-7	TGTGCCAGCAGCCCCCCCGGGAGGGGCAGGTACGAGCAGTACTTC	CASSPPGRGRYEQYF
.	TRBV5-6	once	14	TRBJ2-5	TGTGCCAGCAGCAGGGACACATCTCAAGAGACCCAGTACTTC	CASSRDTSQETQYF
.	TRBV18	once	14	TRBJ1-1	TGTGCCAGCTCACCTCTTGACTCGGACACTGAAGCTTTCTTT	CASSPLDSDTEAFF
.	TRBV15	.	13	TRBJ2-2	TGTGCCACCTACGGACTGAACACCGGGGAGCTGTTTTTT	CATYGLNTGELFF
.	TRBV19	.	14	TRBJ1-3	TGTGCCAGTAGGGAGGGGATATCTGGAAACACCATATATTTT	CASREGISGNTIYF
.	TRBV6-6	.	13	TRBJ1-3	TGTGCCAGCAGTTACTTCCAAGGAAACACCATATATTTT	CASSYFQGNTIYF
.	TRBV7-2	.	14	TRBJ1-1	TGTGCCAGCAGCTTAGGGACAACTTACACTGAAGCTTTCTTT	CASSLGTTYTEAFF
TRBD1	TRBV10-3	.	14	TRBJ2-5	TGTGCCATCAGCTCGGACAGGGTAGGGGGGACCCAGTACTTC	CAISSDRVGGTQYF